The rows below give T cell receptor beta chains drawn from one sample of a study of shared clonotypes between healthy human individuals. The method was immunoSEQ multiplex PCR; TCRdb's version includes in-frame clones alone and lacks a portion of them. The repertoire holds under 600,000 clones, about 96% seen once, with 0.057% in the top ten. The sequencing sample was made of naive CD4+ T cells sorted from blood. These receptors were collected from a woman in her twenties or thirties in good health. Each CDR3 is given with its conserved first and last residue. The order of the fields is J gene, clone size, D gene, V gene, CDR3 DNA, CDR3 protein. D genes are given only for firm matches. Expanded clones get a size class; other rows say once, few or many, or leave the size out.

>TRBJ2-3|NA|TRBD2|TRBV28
TGTGCCAGCAGGTTGGGACTAGCGGCCGGCACAGATACGCAGTATTTT
CASRLGLAAGTDTQYF
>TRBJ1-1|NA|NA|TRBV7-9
TGTGCCAGCAGCTTCACGGGGATGAACACTGAAGCTTTCTTT
CASSFTGMNTEAFF
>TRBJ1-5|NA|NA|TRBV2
TGTGCCAGCAGTGCATCGGCGCCTAATCAGCCCCAGCATTTT
CASSASAPNQPQHF
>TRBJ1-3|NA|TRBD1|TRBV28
TGTGCCAGCAGTTTACCTTATTTGGACAGGGGGCCAGGAAACACCATATATTTT
CASSLPYLDRGPGNTIYF
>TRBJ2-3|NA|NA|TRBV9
TGTGCCAGCAGCGTAGGGGGCACAGATACGCAGTATTTT
CASSVGGTDTQYF
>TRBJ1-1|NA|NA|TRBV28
TGTGCCAGCAGTTCGCCGGGACAACCAACCGTATTTACTGAAGCTTTCTTT
CASSSPGQPTVFTEAFF
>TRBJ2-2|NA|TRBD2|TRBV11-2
TGTGCCAGCAGCCGGGACTATAACACCGGGGAGCTGTTTTTT
CASSRDYNTGELFF
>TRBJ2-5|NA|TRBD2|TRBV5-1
TGCGCCAGTTACGGACTAGCGGGAAGGGCAGGGCAAGAGACCCAGTACTTC
CASYGLAGRAGQETQYF
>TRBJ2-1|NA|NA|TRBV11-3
TGTGCCAGCAGCTTACCGCGGGCCTCCTACAATGAGCAGTTCTTC
CASSLPRASYNEQFF
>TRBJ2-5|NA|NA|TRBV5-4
TGTGCCAGCAGCATGCCCGGGGAGACCCAGTACTTC
CASSMPGETQYF
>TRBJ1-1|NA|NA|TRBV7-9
TGTGCCAGCAGCTTTCGAACAGGCCGGAACACTGAAGCTTTCTTT
CASSFRTGRNTEAFF
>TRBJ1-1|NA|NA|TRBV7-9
TGTGCCAGCAGCTTAGGTGGATCGCGGTATGAAGCTTTCTTT
CASSLGGSRYEAFF
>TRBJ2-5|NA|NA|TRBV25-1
TGTGCCAGCAGTGAATTTTCGCGGTCCTGGCAAGAGACCCAGTACTTC
CASSEFSRSWQETQYF
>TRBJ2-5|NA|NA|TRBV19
TGTGCCAGTAGTATGCCTGGGACCGGGACGAGGTGGCAGTACTTC
CASSMPGTGTRWQYF
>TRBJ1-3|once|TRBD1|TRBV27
TGTGCCAGCAGTCGGACAGGGTTAGCTGGAAACACCATATATTTT
CASSRTGLAGNTIYF
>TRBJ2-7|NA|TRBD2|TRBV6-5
TGTGCCAGCAGAAAAGCGGGAGGGCCCGACGAGCAGTACTTC
CASRKAGGPDEQYF
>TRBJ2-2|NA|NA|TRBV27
TGTGCCAGCAGTCGCCAGCAGGGGTACACCGGGGAGCTGTTTTTT
CASSRQQGYTGELFF
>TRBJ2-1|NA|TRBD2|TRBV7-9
TGTGCCAGCACCTCTAGAGGGGCGGGAGGGAGCTCCTACAATGAGCAGTTCTTC
CASTSRGAGGSSYNEQFF
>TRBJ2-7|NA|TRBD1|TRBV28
TGTGCCAGCAGCCCCTCTTCGTCAGGGGGAGCCTACGAGCAGTACTTC
CASSPSSSGGAYEQYF
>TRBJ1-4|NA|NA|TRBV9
TGTGCCAGCAGCGTAGGTCGGGGGGCGGCTAATGAAAAACTGTTTTTT
CASSVGRGAANEKLFF
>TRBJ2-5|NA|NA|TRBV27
TGTGCCAGCATCCCGTCCTGGCGGGGCGGGCAAGAGACCCAGTACTTC
CASIPSWRGGQETQYF
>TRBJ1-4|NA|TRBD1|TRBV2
TGTGCCAGCGAGGACAGGGGGAATGAAAAACTGTTTTTT
CASEDRGNEKLFF
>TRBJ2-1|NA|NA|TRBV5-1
TGCGCCAGCAGCTTACGGCAGACCTACAATGAGCAGTTCTTC
CASSLRQTYNEQFF
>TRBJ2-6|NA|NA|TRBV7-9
TGTGCCAGCAGCTTGGACGGGCACTCTGGGGCCAACGTCCTGACTTTC
CASSLDGHSGANVLTF
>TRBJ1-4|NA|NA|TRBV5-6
TGTGCCAGCAGCTTATCAGGGTCGGAAAAACTGTTTTTT
CASSLSGSEKLFF
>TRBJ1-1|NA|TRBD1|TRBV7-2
TGTGCCAGCAGCTTACAATTGAAATTTAGGGACAGGGATGCCATTCAAGCTTTCTTT
CASSLQLKFRDRDAIQAFF
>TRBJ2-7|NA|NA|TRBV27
TGTGCCAGCAGGGGGGGAACGGGCTACGAGCAGTACTTC
CASRGGTGYEQYF
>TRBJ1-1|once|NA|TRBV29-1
TGCAGCGTTGAAGATTCGGGGGTCACTGAAGCTTTCTTT
CSVEDSGVTEAFF
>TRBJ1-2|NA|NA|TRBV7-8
TGTGCCAGCAGCTTAGTCAGGGACACCTACACCTTC
CASSLVRDTYTF
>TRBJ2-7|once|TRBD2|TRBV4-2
TGTGCCAGCAGCCAAACACTAGCGGGAGGGCCTGACGAGCAGTACTTC
CASSQTLAGGPDEQYF
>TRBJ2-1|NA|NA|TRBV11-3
TGTGCCAGCAGCTCCGATAGCGGAAGCTCCTACAATGAGCAGTTCTTC
CASSSDSGSSYNEQFF
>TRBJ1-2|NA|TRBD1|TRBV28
TGTGCCAGCAGTTTCGGGACAGGGGGCGTCTATGGCTACACCTTC
CASSFGTGGVYGYTF
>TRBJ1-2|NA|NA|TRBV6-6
TGTGCCAGCAGTCGTCAATTCGACGGCTACTATGGCTACACCTTC
CASSRQFDGYYGYTF
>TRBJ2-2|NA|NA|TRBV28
TGTGCCAGCAAAGGGACCAGGAACACCGGGGAGCTGTTTTTT
CASKGTRNTGELFF
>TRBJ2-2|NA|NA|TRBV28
TGTGCCAGCAGCCGGGTCAGGGGAAACACCGGGGAGCTGTTTTTT
CASSRVRGNTGELFF
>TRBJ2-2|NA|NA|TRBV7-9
TGTGCCAGCAGCCATCGACGGGGCGGAAACACCGGGGAGCTGTTTTTT
CASSHRRGGNTGELFF
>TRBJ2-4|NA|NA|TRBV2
TGTGCCAGCAATACGGGAGTGGAGACCAAAAACATTCAGTACTTC
CASNTGVETKNIQYF
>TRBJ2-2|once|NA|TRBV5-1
TGCGCCAGCAGTAGGCGAGAGACCGGGGAGCTGTTTTTT
CASSRRETGELFF
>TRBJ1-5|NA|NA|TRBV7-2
TGTGCCAGCAGCTTGGGGGATCAGCCCCAGCATTTT
CASSLGDQPQHF
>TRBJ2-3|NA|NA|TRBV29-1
TGCAGCGTTAATGGGCCGACCACAGATACGCAGTATTTT
CSVNGPTTDTQYF
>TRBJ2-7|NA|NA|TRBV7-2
TGTGCCAGCAGCGACCGGAGACAGTCATCCTACGAGCAGTACTTC
CASSDRRQSSYEQYF
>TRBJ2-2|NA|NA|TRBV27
TGTGCCAGCAGTTTATCTGACAGAAACCCCCGGGAGCTGTTTTTT
CASSLSDRNPRELFF
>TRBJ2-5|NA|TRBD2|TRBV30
TGTGCCTGGATGTCAGCGGGAGTGGGAGAGACCCAGTACTTC
CAWMSAGVGETQYF